This TCR beta chain was sequenced during a study of blood T cell repertoires in COVID-19. V shed 5 bases, J shed 3 bases, and the junction held 13 bases outside the gene matches. Germline lookup yields CDR1 LGHDT and CDR2 YNNKEL (reference sequence). The CDR3 is 18 amino acids. TCRdb's table, derived via immunoSEQ multiplex PCR, lists solely in-frame clones and lacks some. The sample has around 360,000 clones; about 90% are singletons. As regards this clone: This may be a read error, as it is one base from a much larger clone. Other DNA sequences in this sample translate to the same CDR3.

The sample was PBMCs or T cells enriched from blood (not recorded which). The chain carries TRBV3-1 (or the pseudogene TRBV3-2) and TRBJ2-2; 9 positions agree with TRBD2. The TCR sequence derives from a woman younger than 45 who had recovered from COVID-19. CDR3 protein: CASSSGLAGGRYTGELFF. The CDR3 DNA is TGTGCCAGCAGCTCGGGACTCGCGGGGGGGCGGTACACCGGGGAGCTGTTTTTT.